Shown below are 7 T cell receptor beta chains from a single sample sequenced in a study of T cell repertoires in cytomegalovirus infection. TCRdb re-derived calls from the reads in MiXCR, one entry per CDR3 protein. The table has 150,000 to 200,000 distinct CDR3 sequences, roughly a sixth seen once. Sequencing input: CD8+ T cells from PBMCs. Every receptor here comes from a human donor in good health (CMV status not recorded). Some clones in this sample may be carry-over from other donors' samples.

The genes are TRBV7-9 and TRBJ2-5; D gene uncertain. The V end was cut by 1 base, the J end by 0 bases, with 9 bases between. The germline V gene has CDR1 SEHNR and CDR2 FQNEAQ (reference sequence). CDR3 length: 15 residues. CDR3 loop: CASSLVTMYQETQYF. The CDR3 DNA sequence: TGTGCCAGCAGCTTAGTGACAATGTACCAAGAGACCCAGTACTTC.

The sample holds a few counts of this clonotype. The genes are TRBV6-2 or TRBV6-3 and TRBJ2-7; D gene uncertain. V lost 2 bases, J lost 1 base, and 12 bases lay in between. Germline CDR1 is MNHEY and CDR2 is SVGEGT. There are 15 residues in the CDR3. The CDR3 region is CASSYTQSNSYEQYF. The CDR3 nucleotides read TGTGCCAGCAGTTACACCCAGTCCAATTCCTACGAGCAGTACTTC.

This clonotype was counted a few times. This chain joins TRBV5-6 and TRBJ1-3; D unclear. The CDR3 runs to 12 residues. Germline V gene data show CDR1 as SGHDT and CDR2 as YYEEEE. V was trimmed by 0 bases and J by 8 bases, leaving 6 bases between them. CDR3 sequence (DNA): TGTGCCAGCAGCTTGGGAGGAGACACCATATATTTT. Translated: CASSLGGDTIYF.

V gene TRBV29-1 combines with J gene TRBJ2-2; a possible D gene is TRBD1 (6 bases). This CDR3 region has 14 residues. Germline V gives CDR1 SQVTM, CDR2 ANQGSEA. V was trimmed by 7 bases and J by 1 base, leaving 13 bases between them. The CDR3 coding sequence is TGCAGCGCCACCTCGGGACAGAACACCGGGGAGCTGTTTTTT. It codes for CSATSGQNTGELFF.

This clonotype has ten or more counts. The DNA for the CDR3 is TGTGCCAGCAGCTCATTCCCCCCCGTAGGGGCGCCAACCTACGAGCAGTACTTC. It is translated as CASSSFPPVGAPTYEQYF. The rearrangement links TRBV7-9 to TRBJ2-7; tentatively, D is TRBD1 (5 bases). This CDR3 has 18 amino acids. V was pared by 4 bases and J by 2 bases, with 24 bases between. CDR1 is SEHNR, CDR2 FQNEAQ, per germline (reference sequence).

This clonotype was observed a few times. The chain couples TRBV7-2 to TRBJ2-7, with 7 positions matching TRBD1. The CDR3 is made up of 16 amino acids. From germline, CDR1 is SGHTA and CDR2 FQGNSA. V lost 1 base and J lost 4; bases outside the gene matches: 10. The CDR3 sequence: CASSLDQGRGKYEQYF. Written as DNA, the CDR3 is TGTGCCAGCAGCTTAGATCAGGGCAGGGGGAAGTACGAGCAGTACTTC.

The J gene is TRBJ2-2, the V gene TRBV7-9, with 7 positions matching TRBD1. This CDR3 has 16 residues. V dropped 5 bases and J dropped 6; count of bases not matched to a gene: 12. Per germline, CDR1 SEHNR and CDR2 FQNEAQ (reference sequence). CDR3 sequence reads: CASSTRQGHLSGELFF. The CDR3, as DNA: TGTGCCAGCAGCACACGACAGGGTCATTTGTCCGGGGAGCTGTTTTTT.